Sequencing of this T cell receptor beta chain was carried out in a study of vaccination effects on CD4 cells after COVID-19. Germline trimming cut 3 bases from V and 5 bases from J; bases unmatched to any gene: 2. This CDR3 region has 15 residues. CDR1 is SGHRS and CDR2 is YFSETQ in the germline V gene. Antigen-specific CD4+ T cells expanded by the ViraFEST assay with viral peptide pools were then sequenced. Subsequent to roughly 9 days of culture, CD4+ T cells were isolated. Nobody among the vaccine recipients had prior SARS-CoV-2 infection (nucleocapsid antibodies were negative). TCRdb's table, derived via immunoSEQ multiplex PCR, lists solely in-frame clones and lacks some. Among about 23,000 clones listed, 73% were seen once. Concerning this clone: No antigen is known for it.

The chain has TRBV5-1 and TRBJ2-5; 15 bases are a match to TRBD2. This specimen consisted of CD4+ T cells from PBMCs cultured with SARS-CoV-2 spike peptides, obtained before COVID-19 vaccination. The sequence derives from a human donor who received a COVID-19 vaccine. The CDR3: CASSSGTSGRETQYF. The CDR3 DNA reads TGCGCCAGCAGCTCCGGGACTAGCGGGAGGGAGACCCAGTACTTC.